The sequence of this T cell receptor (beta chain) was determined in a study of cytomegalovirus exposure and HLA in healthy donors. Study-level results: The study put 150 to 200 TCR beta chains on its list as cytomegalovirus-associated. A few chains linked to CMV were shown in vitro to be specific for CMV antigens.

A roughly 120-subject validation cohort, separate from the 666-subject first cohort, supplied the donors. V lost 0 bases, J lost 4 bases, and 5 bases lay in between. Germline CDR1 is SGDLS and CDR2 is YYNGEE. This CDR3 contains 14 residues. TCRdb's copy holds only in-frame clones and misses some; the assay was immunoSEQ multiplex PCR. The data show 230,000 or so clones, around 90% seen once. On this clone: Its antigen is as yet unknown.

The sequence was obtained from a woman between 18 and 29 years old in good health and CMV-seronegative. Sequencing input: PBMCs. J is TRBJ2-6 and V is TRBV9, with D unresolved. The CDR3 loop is CASSVERGANVLTF. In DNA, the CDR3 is TGTGCCAGCAGCGTAGAGAGGGGGGCCAACGTCCTGACTTTC. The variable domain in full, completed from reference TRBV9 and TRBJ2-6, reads DSGVTQTPKHLITATGQRVTLRCSPRSGDLSVYWYQQSLDQGLQFLIQYYNGEERAKGNILERFSAQQFPDLHSELNLSSLELGDSALYFCASSVERGANVLTFGAGSRLTVL.